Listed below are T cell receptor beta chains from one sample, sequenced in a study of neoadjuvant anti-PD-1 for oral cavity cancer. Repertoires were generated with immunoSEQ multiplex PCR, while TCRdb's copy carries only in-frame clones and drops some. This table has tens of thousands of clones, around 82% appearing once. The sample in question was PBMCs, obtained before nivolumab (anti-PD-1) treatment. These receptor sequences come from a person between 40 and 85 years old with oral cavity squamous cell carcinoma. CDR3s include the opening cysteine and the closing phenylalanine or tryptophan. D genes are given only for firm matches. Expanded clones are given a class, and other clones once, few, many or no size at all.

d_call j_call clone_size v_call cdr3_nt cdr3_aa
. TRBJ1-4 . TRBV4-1 TGCGCCAGCAAGAGGGGAGTTTTTGAAAAACTGTTTTTT CASKRGVFEKLFF
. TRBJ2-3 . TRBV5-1 TGCGCCAGCAGCCTCGGGGCAGATACGCAGTATTTT CASSLGADTQYF
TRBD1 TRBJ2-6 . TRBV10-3 TGTGCCATCAGTGAGTCTAGGAAGCCTAGGGACAGAACTGCTTCTGGGGCCAACGTCCTGACTTTC CAISESRKPRDRTASGANVLTF
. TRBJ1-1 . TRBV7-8 TGTGCCAGCAGCGTAACGCTCGAGTCCACTGAAGCTTTCTTT CASSVTLESTEAFF
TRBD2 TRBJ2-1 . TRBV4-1 TGCGCCAGCAGCCAGCCCGGGAGGAGGGGTGAGCAGTTCTTC CASSQPGRRGEQFF
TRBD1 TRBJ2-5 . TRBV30 TGTGCCTGGTCAGGGGACAGCGGATTCCAAGAGACCCAGTACTTC CAWSGDSGFQETQYF
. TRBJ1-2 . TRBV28 TGTGCCAGCAGTCCCCTCGCGGGGGTCTATGGCTACACCTTC CASSPLAGVYGYTF
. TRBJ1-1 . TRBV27 TGTGCCAGCAGTTTAAAAGGGGGTCGGGTGAACACTGAAGCTTTCTTT CASSLKGGRVNTEAFF
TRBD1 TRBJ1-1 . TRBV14 TGTGCCAGCAGCCAGGACAGGTCAAACACTGAAGCTTTCTTT CASSQDRSNTEAFF
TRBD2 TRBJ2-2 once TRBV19 TGTGCCAGTAGTATACTACGACTAGCGGGATTTGACGGGGAGCTGTTTTTT CASSILRLAGFDGELFF
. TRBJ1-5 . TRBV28 TGTGCCAGCAGGGGGCTCGGCCTGGATCAGCCCCAGCATTTT CASRGLGLDQPQHF
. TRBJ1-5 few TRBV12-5 TGTGCTAGTGGTTTGGGAGGGCAGCCCCAGCATTTT CASGLGGQPQHF
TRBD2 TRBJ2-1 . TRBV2 TGTGCCAGCAGGCTCGGACTAGTCTCCTACAATGAGCAGTTCTTC CASRLGLVSYNEQFF
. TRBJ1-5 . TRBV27 TGTGCCAGCAGTTTAAGGGGTAATAGCAATCAGCCCCAGCATTTT CASSLRGNSNQPQHF
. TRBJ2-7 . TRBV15 TGTGCCACCAGCAGAGATTATACAGATAGCTACGAGCAGTACTTC CATSRDYTDSYEQYF
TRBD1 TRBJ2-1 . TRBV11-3 TGTGCCAGCAGCCAGGGGGCAGGCGATGAGCAGTTCTTC CASSQGAGDEQFF
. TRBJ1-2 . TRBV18 TGTGCCAGCTCACCACCTTCAGGGCTGGGCTATGGCTACACCTTC CASSPPSGLGYGYTF
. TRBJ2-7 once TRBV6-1 TGTGCCAGCACCAAAGATAGCCTGAGCTCCTACGAGCAGTACTTC CASTKDSLSSYEQYF
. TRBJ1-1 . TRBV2 TGTGCCAGCAGCCCCACCTCTACAGGGCTCACTGAAGCTTTCTTT CASSPTSTGLTEAFF
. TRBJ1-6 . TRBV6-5 TGTGCCAGCAGTTACGGCGCGGGCCATAATTCACCCCTCCACTTT CASSYGAGHNSPLHF
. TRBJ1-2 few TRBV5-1 TGCGCCAGCAGCTCCCATCCTGAGGGCGCCTATGGCTACACCTTC CASSSHPEGAYGYTF
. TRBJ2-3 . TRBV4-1 TGCGCCAGCAGCCCTCTAAGGGGCGGGTTCTCAGATACGCAGTATTTT CASSPLRGGFSDTQYF